Below, 20 T cell receptor beta chains from the same sample are listed, as sequenced in a study of blood T cell repertoires in COVID-19. TCRdb keeps only in-frame clones here, not all; method: immunoSEQ multiplex PCR. The data contain hundreds of thousands of clones, more than 75% of them singletons. The sample comprised peripheral blood. These receptors came from a woman aged 55-70 years with COVID-19, enrolled during active disease.

The genes are TRBV27 and TRBJ1-2; D might be TRBD1 (5 bases). V gave up 6 bases and J gave up 1 base, with 24 bases separating them. There are 18 residues in the CDR3. Germline CDR1 MNHEY, CDR2 SMNVEV (reference sequence). The CDR3 reads CASRPRSPSGGFNYGYTF. CDR3 nucleotides: TGTGCCAGCAGACCAAGGAGTCCCTCTGGGGGGTTTAACTATGGCTACACCTTC.

V usage is TRBV18 and J usage is TRBJ1-2, with 10 bases matching TRBD1. This CDR3 is built from 15 residues. Losses at the gene ends were 5 bases for V and 4 bases for J; bases not matched to a gene: 7. Germline CDR1 is KGHSH and CDR2 is LQKENI. The CDR3 reads CASSTSTGGLYGYTF. The CDR3 nucleotides read TGTGCCAGCTCAACGTCGACAGGGGGCCTCTATGGCTACACCTTC.

The chain is built from TRBV10-1 and TRBJ2-4, with D maybe TRBD2 (5 bases). The CDR3 spans 17 residues. Trimming took off 8 bases at V and 0 bases at J, with 20 bases between the two ends. Germline lookup yields CDR1 WNHNN and CDR2 SYGVQD (reference sequence). CDR3 protein: CASLPRRLPPAKNIQYF. CDR3 coding DNA: TGCGCCAGCTTACCGAGGAGGCTCCCTCCAGCCAAAAACATTCAGTACTTC.

This rearrangement joins TRBV6-1 to TRBJ2-1; TRBD2 matches at 7 bases. Trimming took 1 base from V and 9 from J; bases not matched to a gene: 9. Germline loops: CDR1 MNHNS, CDR2 SASEGT. There are 15 residues in the CDR3. The CDR3 protein is CASSEGTSGVGEQFF. As DNA, the CDR3 is TGTGCCAGCAGTGAAGGGACTAGTGGGGTAGGTGAGCAGTTCTTC.

This clone was recorded once. The rearrangement joins TRBV19 to TRBJ2-1, with a tentative D call TRBD1 (6 bases). The V and J ends lost 7 bases and 0 bases respectively, with 16 bases between them. The CDR3 loop spans 16 amino acids. Germline V lookup: CDR1 LNHDA, CDR2 SQIVND (reference sequence). CDR3 in DNA: TGTGCCAGTACCTCCAGGACAGCACCCTCCTACAATGAGCAGTTCTTC. This encodes CASTSRTAPSYNEQFF.

The chain couples TRBV28 to TRBJ2-3; a possible D gene is TRBD1 (6 bases). The germline CDR1 and CDR2 sequences are MDHEN and SYDVKM. Trimming pared 0 bases from V and 1 base from J, leaving 11 bases between. The CDR3 length is 16 residues. This chain's CDR3 is CASSLWGASRTDTQYF. In nucleotides, the CDR3 is TGTGCCAGCAGTTTATGGGGGGCATCTCGCACAGATACGCAGTATTTT.

Here the CDR3 DNA reads TGTGCCAGCAGTTGGCCTAGCTCCTACGAGCAGTACTTC. Its protein is CASSWPSSYEQYF. The gene calls are TRBV6-6 and TRBJ2-7; no firm D call. The V gene's germline CDR1 is MNHNY and CDR2 SVGAGI (reference sequence). The CDR3 runs 13 residues. V was pared by 4 bases and J by 0 bases, with 7 bases between.

V and J are TRBV5-1 and TRBJ2-2; 7 bases fit TRBD1. The CDR3 contains 16 residues. The germline CDR1 and CDR2 sequences are SGHRS and YFSETQ. The J segment lost 0 bases and the V segment lost 2 bases, leaving 4 bases of the junction unmatched. The chain's CDR3 is CASSFLGTANTGELFF. The CDR3 DNA follows: TGCGCCAGCAGCTTTCTTGGGACAGCGAACACCGGGGAGCTGTTTTTT.

The chain joins TRBV18 to TRBJ2-3, with 9 nucleotides matching TRBD1. Losses at the gene ends were 0 bases for V and 0 bases for J; bases not matched to a gene: 1. Per the germline V gene, CDR1 is KGHSH and CDR2 is LQKENI. The CDR3 runs to 16 residues. In nucleotides, the CDR3 is TGTGCCAGCTCACCACCGGGGACAGGGAGCACAGATACGCAGTATTTT. Encoded protein: CASSPPGTGSTDTQYF.

This sequence joins TRBV6-5 and TRBJ2-3, with D unresolved. The length of the CDR3 is 12 residues. V gave up 5 bases and J gave up 5 bases, with 8 bases separating them. The germline gives CDR1 MNHEY, CDR2 SVGAGI. CDR3 residues: CASSTRLDTQYF. The CDR3 region has the DNA TGTGCCAGCAGTACCAGGCTAGATACGCAGTATTTT.

The chain recombines TRBV27 with TRBJ2-3; tentative D call: TRBD2 (6 bases). The CDR3 consists of 15 residues. Germline V lookup: CDR1 MNHEY, CDR2 SMNVEV (reference sequence). Trimming took 8 bases from V and 0 from J, leaving 15 bases between them. The CDR3 reads CASFPRGISTDTQYF. The CDR3 region has the DNA TGTGCCAGCTTCCCCCGGGGGATTAGCACAGATACGCAGTATTTT.

The V gene is TRBV9, the J gene TRBJ2-1; the D gene is possibly TRBD1 (5 bases). Trimming left V 4 bases short and J 5 bases short, with 25 bases between. Germline CDR1 and CDR2: SGDLS and YYNGEE. The CDR3 runs to 18 residues. Here the CDR3 DNA reads TGTGCCAGCAGCCCGCCGCACGGGCAGGGCGGACGGGACAATGAGCAGTTCTTC. Translating gives CASSPPHGQGGRDNEQFF.

The gene calls are TRBV25-1 and TRBJ2-2; TRBD1 aligns across 8 bases. Germline V lookup: CDR1 MGHDK, CDR2 SYGVNS. The CDR3 extends over 16 amino acids. V shed 1 base and J 4 bases; nucleotides not matched to a gene: 5. The CDR3 loop reads CASSEWTGIRTGELFF. CDR3 coding DNA: TGTGCCAGCAGTGAATGGACAGGGATACGCACCGGGGAGCTGTTTTTT.

The genes are TRBV7-4 and TRBJ2-7; 10 bases match TRBD1. V was pared by 8 bases and J by 3 bases, with 13 bases of the junction left unmatched. The CDR3 spans 16 residues. Germline values: CDR1 SGHVT, CDR2 SQSDAQ. In DNA form, the CDR3 reads TGTGCCAGCCCCCCAAGGGACAGGGGAAAATTCTACGAGCAGTACTTC. This translates into CASPPRDRGKFYEQYF.

The CDR3 sequence: CASSSYWGAEAFF. The CDR3 DNA reads as TGCGCCAGCAGCTCGTATTGGGGCGCTGAAGCTTTCTTT. The gene calls are TRBV5-1 and TRBJ1-1; possible D gene TRBD1, 5 bases. Germline-derived CDR1 and CDR2 are SGHRS and YFSETQ. The V end lost 3 bases, the J end lost 6 bases, and 12 bases lay between the germline ends. The CDR3 length is 13 residues.

The chain has TRBV19 and TRBJ1-1; a weak D match, TRBD1 (5 bases). Germline V gene sequence: CDR1 LNHDA, CDR2 SQIVND (reference sequence). CDR3 length: 15 amino acids. Trimming removed 2 bases from V and 3 bases from J, with 13 bases in between. CDR3: CASSIQGLKDTEAFF. CDR3 DNA sequence: TGTGCCAGTAGTATACAGGGCCTGAAGGACACTGAAGCTTTCTTT.

The sample holds a few counts of this clone. The chain recombines TRBV2 with TRBJ1-2; no clear D gene. Trimming cost V 4 bases and J 4 bases, with 16 bases left between them. CDR3 length equals 15 residues. Germline lookup yields CDR1 SNHLY and CDR2 FYNNEI. CDR3 sequence reads: CASSGLGVAAYGYTF. CDR3 coding DNA: TGTGCCAGCAGTGGCCTCGGGGTTGCCGCCTATGGCTACACCTTC. Full variable domain (remainder filled in from reference TRBV2 and TRBJ1-2): EPEVTQTPSHQVTQMGQEVILRCVPISNHLYFYWYRQILGQKVEFLVSFYNNEISEKSEIFDDQFSVERPDGSNFTLKIRSTKLEDSAMYFCASSGLGVAAYGYTFGSGTRLTVV.

The chain uses TRBV7-2 and TRBJ1-4, with 10 bases lining up with TRBD1. Germline loops: CDR1 SGHTA, CDR2 FQGNSA. The CDR3 is made up of 15 amino acids. Trimming took 5 bases from V and 6 from J; bases not matched to a gene: 6. DNA for the CDR3: TGTGCCAGCAGCCCAGAGACAGGGGGCCATGAAAAACTGTTTTTT. As protein: CASSPETGGHEKLFF. The entire variable domain, with the rest obtained from reference TRBV7-2 and TRBJ1-4, is as follows: GAGVSQSPSNKVTEKGKDVELRCDPISGHTALYWYRQSLGQGLEFLIYFQGNSAPDKSGLPSDRFSAERTGGSVSTLTIQRTQQEDSAVYLCASSPETGGHEKLFFGSGTQLSVL.

This chain links TRBV6-1 with TRBJ1-2; the D is unclear. This CDR3 is built from 16 residues. The germline V gene has CDR1 MNHNS and CDR2 SASEGT. V was cut by 2 bases and J by 6 bases, with 19 bases left in between. The CDR3 sequence is CASSEPFSWKGDGYTF. CDR3 nucleotides: TGTGCCAGCAGTGAACCCTTTTCGTGGAAAGGAGATGGCTACACCTTC.

The chain combines TRBV7-8 with TRBJ1-2, with D unresolved. Trimming pared 2 bases from V and 4 bases from J, leaving 11 bases between. CDR1 and CDR2 from the germline V gene are SGHVS and FQNEAQ. The CDR3 spans 14 residues. This CDR3 is CASSLNGGLYGYTF. CDR3 bases: TGTGCCAGCAGCTTAAACGGCGGACTCTATGGCTACACCTTC. Together with reference TRBV7-8 and TRBJ1-2, the CDR3 gives the full variable domain: GAGVSQSPRYKVAKRGQDVALRCDPISGHVSLFWYQQALGQGPEFLTYFQNEAQLDKSGLPSDRFFAERPEGSVSTLKIQRTQQEDSAVYLCASSLNGGLYGYTFGSGTRLTVV.